Following are 14 T cell receptor beta chains from one sample sequenced in a study of identical twins. TCRdb ran MiXCR on the 5' RACE reads and lists one entry per CDR3 protein. The top ten clones hold 8% to 10% of a sample with some 330,000 distinct CDR3 sequences, roughly 10% of them seen once. Sequencing input: naive T cells sorted from blood. Receptors originate from a woman between 50 and 59 years old in good health.

The CDR3 DNA is TGTGCCAGCAGTGTCTTTAGCGGCGAGCAGTACTTC. It translates to CASSVFSGEQYF. The rearrangement links TRBV2 to TRBJ2-7; weak D call: TRBD2 (6 bases). The V end was cut by 4 bases, the J end by 6 bases, with 10 bases between. This CDR3 has 12 residues. Germline V gene data show CDR1 as SNHLY and CDR2 as FYNNEI.

This chain links TRBV20-1 with TRBJ2-7; TRBD1 matches 8 bases. The V gene end was trimmed by 8 bases and the J gene end by 4 bases; junction bases not matched to a gene: 7. This CDR3 region has 12 residues. Germline V CDR1 and CDR2: DFQATT, SNEGSKA (reference sequence). CDR3 sequence (DNA): TGCAGTACCTCGACAGGGGAGTACGAGCAGTACTTC. This gives the protein CSTSTGEYEQYF.

As for this clonotype: A read error may account for a junction end that differs from germline. The chain combines TRBV5-1 with TRBJ2-6; D ambiguous. CDR1 and CDR2 from the germline V gene are SGHRS and YFSETQ. CDR3 size: 14 residues. The CDR3 DNA is TGTGCCAGCAGCCCCCTCTCTGGGGCCAACGTCCTGACTTTC. Translation gives CASSPLSGANVLTF.

The CDR3 protein is CASSHRRERSNEQFF. For the CDR3, the DNA is TGTGCCAGCAGCCATAGGCGGGAGAGGAGCAATGAGCAGTTCTTC. The chain couples TRBV3-1 to TRBJ2-1, with 7 bases lining up with TRBD2. Germline CDR1 reads LGHDT; CDR2 reads YNNKEL (reference sequence). The CDR3 extends over 15 amino acids. Germline trimming cut 3 bases from V and 6 bases from J; bases unmatched to any gene: 8.

In its sample, this clonotype was seen a few times. V is TRBV6-1 and J is TRBJ2-3, with D perhaps matching TRBD2 (5 bases). The CDR3 covers 16 residues. Trimming cost V 2 bases and J 0 bases, with 12 bases left between them. CDR1 and CDR2 (germline): MNHNS, SASEGT. The CDR3 protein is CASSEQGRISTDTQYF. DNA of the CDR3: TGTGCCAGCAGTGAACAAGGGAGAATCAGCACAGATACGCAGTATTTT.

At least ten counts were recorded for this clonotype. The V call is TRBV24-1, the J call TRBJ2-1, with 8 nucleotides matching TRBD1. Trimming took 3 bases from V and 6 from J; bases not matched to a gene: 9. CDR3 size: 16 residues. In germline, CDR1 is KGHDR, CDR2 SFDVKD. The chain's CDR3 is CATSDPFHQGANEQFF. CDR3 sequence (DNA): TGTGCCACCAGTGATCCCTTCCATCAGGGGGCCAATGAGCAGTTCTTC.

The chain recombines TRBV7-9 with TRBJ2-3; TRBD2 agrees at 9 bases. Germline V gene sequence: CDR1 SEHNR, CDR2 FQNEAQ (reference sequence). Trimming cost V 4 bases and J 2 bases; bases outside gene matches: 10. CDR3 size: 17 residues. Here the CDR3 reads CASSSQPGLALTDTQYF. The CDR3 bases are TGTGCCAGCAGCTCTCAGCCGGGACTAGCCCTCACAGATACGCAGTATTTT.

In this sample, this clonotype turned up a few times. The chain's CDR3 is CASSLATSGGEQYV. In DNA, the CDR3 is TGTGCCAGCAGTTTAGCGACTAGCGGGGGCGAGCAGTACGTC. The chain uses TRBV27 and TRBJ2-7, with 12 bases lining up with TRBD2. V shed 2 bases and J 6 bases; nucleotides not matched to a gene: 2. This CDR3 region has 14 residues. Germline values: CDR1 MNHEY, CDR2 SMNVEV (reference sequence).

The gene calls are TRBV5-1 and TRBJ2-5, with 8 bases that match TRBD2. Germline V CDR1 and CDR2: SGHRS, YFSETQ. V dropped 4 bases and J dropped 2; count of bases not matched to a gene: 4. The CDR3 runs to 14 residues. Here the CDR3 DNA reads TGCGCCAGCAGCGAAGGACTAGCTCAAGAGACCCAGTACTTC. This encodes CASSEGLAQETQYF.

The chain uses TRBV6-6 and TRBJ1-1, with D possibly being TRBD1 (5 bases). Germline CDR1 and CDR2: MNHNY and SVGAGI (reference sequence). The V end lost 4 bases, the J end lost 8 bases, and 11 bases lay between the germline ends. The CDR3 extends over 12 amino acids. The CDR3 reads CASSSSGAEAFF. The DNA for the CDR3 is TGTGCCAGCAGTTCCTCCGGGGCCGAAGCTTTCTTT.

This clonotype was counted only a few times. The chain joins TRBV4-1 to TRBJ1-2; D unclear. Germline values: CDR1 MGHRA, CDR2 YSYEKL. The CDR3 length is 13 residues. The V end lost 4 bases, the J end lost 4 bases, and 10 bases lay between the germline ends. The CDR3 is CASSPPPPYGYTF. DNA for the CDR3: TGCGCCAGCAGCCCTCCCCCGCCCTATGGCTACACCTTC.

The CDR3 DNA sequence: TGTGCCAGCAGCTTATTTGGGCTAGCGGAGCCTCAAGAGACCCAGTACTTC. Encoded protein: CASSLFGLAEPQETQYF. The chain uses TRBV7-2 and TRBJ2-5; 7 bases match TRBD2. The trim removed 2 bases at V and 2 bases at J, leaving 11 bases unmatched. In germline, CDR1 is SGHTA, CDR2 FQGNSA. CDR3 length: 17 amino acids. Variable domain in full (rest from reference TRBV7-2 and TRBJ2-5): GAGVSQSPSNKVTEKGKDVELRCDPISGHTALYWYRQSLGQGLEFLIYFQGNSAPDKSGLPSDRFSAERTGGSVSTLTIQRTQQEDSAVYLCASSLFGLAEPQETQYFGPGTRLLVL.

This clonotype was seen at least ten times. The chain employs TRBV12-3 or TRBV12-4 and TRBJ2-1; weak D call: TRBD2 (5 bases). This CDR3 is 15 amino acids long. The V gene lost 6 bases and the J gene lost 6 bases, with 18 bases spanning the gap. The CDR3 nucleotides read TGTGCCAGCAGACCTGGTGGTGCGGGTGGCAATGAGCAGTTCTTC. This gives the protein CASRPGGAGGNEQFF.

The V call is TRBV27, the J call TRBJ2-7; D tentatively fits TRBD1 or TRBD2 (5 bases each). This CDR3 contains 14 residues. V was trimmed by 4 bases and J by 0 bases, leaving 10 bases between them. Germline V lookup: CDR1 MNHEY, CDR2 SMNVEV (reference sequence). The CDR3 is CASSSGLSSYEQYV. CDR3 coding DNA: TGTGCCAGCAGTTCGGGGCTTAGCTCCTACGAGCAGTACGTC.